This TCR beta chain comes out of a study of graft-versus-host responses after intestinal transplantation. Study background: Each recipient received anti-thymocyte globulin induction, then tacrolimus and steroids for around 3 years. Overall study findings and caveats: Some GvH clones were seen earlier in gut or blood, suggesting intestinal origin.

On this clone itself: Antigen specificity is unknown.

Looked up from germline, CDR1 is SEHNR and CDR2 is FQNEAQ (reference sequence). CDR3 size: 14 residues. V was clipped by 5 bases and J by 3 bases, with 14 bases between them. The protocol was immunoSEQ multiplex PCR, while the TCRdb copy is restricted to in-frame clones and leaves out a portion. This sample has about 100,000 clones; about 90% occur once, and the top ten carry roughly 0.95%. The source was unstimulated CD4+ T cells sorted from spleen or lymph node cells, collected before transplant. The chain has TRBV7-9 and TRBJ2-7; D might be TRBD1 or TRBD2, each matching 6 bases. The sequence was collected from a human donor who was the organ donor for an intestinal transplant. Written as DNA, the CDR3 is TGTGCCAGCAGCCCCGGGGGCAGAAACTACGAGCAGTACTTC. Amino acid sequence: CASSPGGRNYEQYF.